What follows are 14 T cell receptor beta chains derived from one specimen sequenced in a study of glioma-infiltrating T cells. The iRepertoire nested amplicon-rescue multiplex PCR amplified TCR alpha and beta CDR3s from RNA. TCRdb reanalysed the multiplex PCR reads using MiXCR and keeps one entry per CDR3 protein. The top ten clones hold 6.7% of a sample with tens of thousands of distinct CDR3 sequences, about 23% of them seen once. The sample taken for sequencing was glioma tissue, nonneoplastic brain tissue, or PBMCs (not recorded which). The receptors stem from a human donor with low-grade glioma or glioblastoma, undergoing nonglioma brain surgery, or in good health (not recorded which).

Regarding this clonotype: An end of the junction differs from the germline gene, which may be a read error. The J gene is TRBJ1-1, the V gene TRBV5-1; 10 bases agree with TRBD1. The CDR3 covers 17 residues. Germline CDR1 reads SGHRS; CDR2 reads YFSETQ. The CDR3 coding sequence is TGCGCCGGCAGCTCCCAAGCGACAGGGGGCCGAAACACTGAAGCTTTCTTT. It specifies CAGSSQATGGRNTEAFF.

Comment on this clonotype: Since a much larger clone is just one base distant, this may be a read error. The chain recombines TRBV6-9 with TRBJ2-7, with D perhaps matching TRBD1 or TRBD2 (7 bases each). Germline V gives CDR1 MNHGY, CDR2 SVAAGI. CDR3 length equals 15 residues. In nucleotides, the CDR3 is TGTCCCAGCAGTTTAAGGGGGGGACAGACTTACGAGCAGTACTTC. It specifies CPSSLRGGQTYEQYF.

This sequence joins TRBV19 and TRBJ2-1; 7 bases map to TRBD2. V shed 4 bases and J 4 bases; nucleotides not matched to a gene: 13. CDR3 length equals 17 residues. The V gene's germline CDR1 is LNHDA and CDR2 SQIVND (reference sequence). The CDR3 loop is CASSRELPTGGYNEQFF. The CDR3 DNA reads TGTGCCAGTAGTAGGGAACTGCCCACGGGAGGTTACAATGAGCAGTTCTTC.

Many counts were recorded for this clonotype. The rearrangement links TRBV20-1 to TRBJ2-2; 8 bases line up with TRBD2. Germline loops: CDR1 DFQATT, CDR2 SNEGSKA (reference sequence). V lost 4 bases to trimming and J lost 2 bases; unmatched junction nucleotides: 3. This CDR3 is 14 amino acids long. CDR3 protein: CSATSGSNTGELFF. The CDR3 DNA sequence: TGCAGTGCTACAAGCGGGAGCAACACCGGGGAGCTGTTTTTT.

This clonotype was seen repeatedly, ten times or more. This chain joins TRBV10-3 and TRBJ2-3; TRBD1 aligns across 7 bases. J gave up 3 bases and V 7 bases, and 7 bases lay outside the gene matches. This CDR3 has 14 amino acids. CDR1 and CDR2 from the germline V gene are ENHRY and SYGVKD. DNA of the CDR3: TGTGCCATCAAGGTGGGGACAGCAACAGATACGCAGTATTTT. Its protein product is CAIKVGTATDTQYF.

This clonotype was detected only a few times. This sequence joins TRBV3-1 and TRBJ2-1, with no clear D. V shed 1 base and J shed 8 bases, with 6 bases lying between them. CDR3 size: 12 residues. Germline-derived CDR1 and CDR2 are LGHDT and YNNKEL (reference sequence). In DNA, the CDR3 is TGTGCCAGCAGCCAAGGGCTCCATGAGCAGTTCTTC. It encodes CASSQGLHEQFF.

This clonotype came up a few times. V gene TRBV19 combines with J gene TRBJ2-1, with a weak D call TRBD2 (6 bases). The CDR3 runs 16 residues. Germline assignment: CDR1 LNHDA and CDR2 SQIVND (reference sequence). Trimming removed 6 bases at V and 5 bases at J, with 20 bases between. The CDR3 loop is CASRGIVGGVHNEQFF. The CDR3, as DNA: TGTGCCAGTAGAGGGATAGTAGGCGGGGTCCACAATGAGCAGTTCTTC.

V gene TRBV19 combines with J gene TRBJ2-5; D gene uncertain. The CDR3 is made up of 13 amino acids. Trimming left V 6 bases short and J 5 bases short, with 13 bases between. Germline lookup yields CDR1 LNHDA and CDR2 SQIVND (reference sequence). CDR3 in DNA: TGTGCCAGTAGGAGTAACGGACGTGAGACCCAGTACTTC. It yields the protein CASRSNGRETQYF.

This clonotype has a count of ten or more. The chain employs TRBV20-1 and TRBJ2-7, with D perhaps TRBD1 (6 bases). V was trimmed by 3 bases and J by 2 bases, leaving 14 bases between them. The V gene's germline CDR1 is DFQATT and CDR2 SNEGSKA (reference sequence). The CDR3 sequence is 14 residues long. The CDR3 spells CSASGWGLPYEQYF. In DNA form, the CDR3 reads TGCAGTGCTAGTGGATGGGGGCTCCCCTACGAGCAGTACTTC.

This clonotype showed up just a few times. V and J are TRBV2 and TRBJ2-6; unclear D gene. The V gene's germline CDR1 is SNHLY and CDR2 FYNNEI. V was shortened by 9 bases and J by 0 bases, with 3 bases between the two germline ends. The CDR3 totals 12 residues. CDR3 in amino acids: CARRSGANVLTF. Here the CDR3 DNA reads TGTGCCAGGCGCTCTGGGGCCAACGTCCTGACTTTC.

This clonotype was observed many times. J is TRBJ1-6 and V is TRBV7-9; 8 nucleotides match TRBD1. CDR3 size: 15 residues. Germline CDR1 reads SEHNR; CDR2 reads FQNEAQ (reference sequence). V shed 5 bases, J shed 7 bases, and the junction held 7 bases outside the gene matches. CDR3 DNA: TGTGCCAGCAGCCCGCCCGGGACAGGCAATTCACCCCTCCACTTT. The encoded protein is CASSPPGTGNSPLHF. The complete variable domain, with remaining parts taken from reference TRBV7-9 and TRBJ1-6, reads DTGVSQNPRHKITKRGQNVTFRCDPISEHNRLYWYRQTLGQGPEFLTYFQNEAQLEKSRLLSDRFSAERPKGSFSTLEIQRTEQGDSAMYLCASSPPGTGNSPLHFGNGTRLTVT.

This clonotype came up many times. This sequence joins TRBV2 and TRBJ1-1; D is perhaps TRBD1 (5 bases). CDR1 SNHLY and CDR2 FYNNEI come from the germline V gene. Trimming cost V 4 bases and J 0 bases, with 9 bases left between them. The CDR3 has 14 residues. The CDR3 nucleotides read TGTGCCAGCAGTGCCTCACAGGTGAACACTGAAGCTTTCTTT. Translated: CASSASQVNTEAFF. The entire variable domain, with the rest obtained from reference TRBV2 and TRBJ1-1, is as follows: EPEVTQTPSHQVTQMGQEVILRCVPISNHLYFYWYRQILGQKVEFLVSFYNNEISEKSEIFDDQFSVERPDGSNFTLKIRSTKLEDSAMYFCASSASQVNTEAFFGQGTRLTVV.

The chain uses TRBV19 and TRBJ2-1, with 10 bases matching TRBD2. V lost 2 bases and J lost 3; bases outside the gene matches: 7. This CDR3 comprises 17 residues. The V gene's germline CDR1 is LNHDA and CDR2 SQIVND (reference sequence). CDR3 DNA sequence: TGTGCCAGTAGTATATTTTCTAGCGGGAGAATCTACAATGAGCAGTTCTTC. It is translated as CASSIFSSGRIYNEQFF. The full variable domain, completed using reference TRBV19 and TRBJ2-1, is DGGITQSPKYLFRKEGQNVTLSCEQNLNHDAMYWYRQDPGQGLRLIYYSQIVNDFQKGDIAEGYSVSREKKESFPLTVTSAQKNPTAFYLCASSIFSSGRIYNEQFFGPGTRLTVL.

Points on this clonotype: A junction end diverges from the germline sequence, so it may reflect a read error. J is TRBJ1-6 and V is TRBV2; the D gene is possibly TRBD1 (6 bases). Looked up from germline, CDR1 is SNHLY and CDR2 is FYNNEI. CDR3 length: 15 residues. The CDR3 DNA is TGTGCCAGCAGTGCTATACAGGGAAGGGGTTCACCCCTCAACTTT. It translates to CASSAIQGRGSPLNF.